The clone carrying this T cell receptor beta chain was detected only a few times. Its specificity is unknown. A much larger clone lies one base from this, so it may be a read error. This sample is drawn from a study of breast tumors, draining lymph nodes, adjacent tissues. One entry per CDR3 protein results from TCRdb running MiXCR on the multiplex PCR reads. The profile shows 200,000 or so distinct CDR3 sequences, approximately 33% of them singletons. The lymph nodes were axillary draining lymph nodes from breast cancer patients. Whole-study findings and limits: Most tumor T cells seemingly derive from lymph node, then expand in tumor. Tumors had less TCR diversity than lymph nodes, more than nontumor tissue. Luminal-like breast cancer showed significantly greater tumor-nontumor repertoire similarity than basal-like breast cancer did.

Germline values: CDR1 SEHNR, CDR2 FQNEAQ (reference sequence). This CDR3 has 14 amino acids. The chain is built from TRBV7-9 and TRBJ2-1, with TRBD2 matching over 9 bases. The source is a female donor with breast cancer. Some clones in this sample may be carry-over from other donors' samples. The sequencing input was axillary lymph node tissue. CDR3 bases: TGTGCCAGCAGCCGGACTAGCGTGTACAATGAGCAGCTCTTC. This encodes CASSRTSVYNEQLF.